A single sample is the source of the 29 T cell receptor beta chains below, sequenced in a study of post-analysis software for immune sequencing data (dated by TCRdb to between 2015 and 2017). Receptor libraries were prepared by PCR. The sample was run on an Illumina HiSeq 2500. To reduce PCR and sequencing biases, unique molecular identifiers were built into the TCR beta cDNA libraries. TCRdb trimmed public reads at Q25 via fastp, called clones via MiXCR and kept in-frame beta chains. Rows with a matching CDR3 protein are joined into one entry that keeps the most common DNA and genes. For this sample the table gives 350,000 to 450,000 distinct CDR3 sequences, of which 39% were detected only once. Clones ranked in the top ten supply 6% to 9% of the sample. The investigation overall reported the following: Significantly higher frequencies in patients than in controls were found for several TRBV segments, including TRBV5-6, TRBV5-1 and TRBV20-1.

These TCRs are of unknown antigen specificity. Material: blood. The receptors come from a girl under 10 years old with multiple sclerosis.

The V and J genes are TRBV9 and TRBJ2-7, with unresolved D. CDR1 is SGDLS, CDR2 YYNGEE, per germline. This CDR3 region has 12 residues. Between the trimmed V and J ends, which lost 3 bases and 3 bases, there was a span of 7 bases. The CDR3 loop reads CASSAENYEQYF. DNA for the CDR3: TGTGCCAGCAGCGCAGAAAACTACGAGCAGTACTTC.

The rearrangement joins TRBV28 to TRBJ2-1, with no clear D. Germline assignment: CDR1 MDHEN and CDR2 SYDVKM. The CDR3 runs 16 residues. Trimming removed 3 bases at V and 4 bases at J, with 16 bases between. The CDR3 DNA is TGTGCCAGCAGTTTTGCCACACAGCGTACATACAATGAGCAGTTCTTC. This translates into CASSFATQRTYNEQFF.

This clonotype has only a few counts. The rearrangement links TRBV5-1 to TRBJ2-7, with TRBD1 matching 7 bases. There are 14 residues in the CDR3. Looked up from germline, CDR1 is SGHRS and CDR2 is YFSETQ. V was clipped by 2 bases and J by 2 bases; unmatched bases: 4. This CDR3 reads CASSFTGETYEQYF. DNA for the CDR3: TGCGCCAGCAGCTTCACAGGGGAGACCTACGAGCAGTACTTC.

This clonotype has more than one count but fewer than ten. The chain has TRBV6-5 and TRBJ2-7; TRBD1 might be the D (6 bases). Germline values: CDR1 MNHEY, CDR2 SVGAGI. This CDR3 is built from 15 residues. V lost 0 bases and J 5 bases, leaving 14 bases between the germline ends. This CDR3 reads CASSYSSTGRDEQYF. CDR3 nucleotides: TGTGCCAGCAGTTACTCTAGCACAGGGAGAGACGAGCAGTACTTC.

The chain recombines TRBV4-1 with TRBJ1-2; 7 bases are shared with TRBD1. J gave up 3 bases and V 2 bases, and 18 bases lay outside the gene matches. The CDR3 is made up of 19 amino acids. CDR1 and CDR2 (germline): MGHRA, YSYEKL. CDR3 protein: CASSQPARVTGSLYYGYTF. CDR3 coding DNA: TGCGCCAGCAGCCAACCCGCCAGGGTGACAGGGTCCCTCTACTATGGCTACACCTTC.

The chain employs TRBV11-2 and TRBJ2-4, with D perhaps matching TRBD1 (5 bases). The J call is uncertain, as TRBJ2-5 better fits the DNA end. CDR1 is SGHAT, CDR2 FQNNGV, per germline. The CDR3 spans 15 residues. CDR3 sequence reads: CASSLDRQTTQTQYF. CDR3 sequence (DNA): TGTGCCAGCAGCTTAGACAGACAGACAACCCAGACCCAGTACTTC.

The table lists this clonotype with a count of one. V and J are TRBV28 and TRBJ1-5, with D hard to call. The CDR3 runs to 16 residues. Trimming took off 1 base at V and 2 bases at J, with 12 bases between the two ends. The germline gives CDR1 MDHEN, CDR2 SYDVKM. CDR3 sequence: CASSLLQDGGNQPQHF. Here the CDR3 DNA reads TGTGCCAGCAGTTTATTGCAAGATGGTGGCAATCAGCCCCAGCATTTT.

This clonotype has more than one count but fewer than ten. This chain uses TRBV27 with TRBJ1-1, with D hard to call. Germline V gene data show CDR1 as MNHEY and CDR2 as SMNVEV (reference sequence). Trimming pared 3 bases from V and 10 bases from J, leaving 12 bases between. The CDR3 covers 12 residues. As DNA, the CDR3 is TGTGCCAGCAGTTTTCCCGGCTTAGGAGCTTTCTTT. Its protein is CASSFPGLGAFF.

This clonotype was picked up a small number of times. This chain links TRBV28 with TRBJ2-5; TRBD2 matches 9 bases. With 3 bases clipped from V and 3 bases from J, the junction kept 14 bases outside the gene matches. The CDR3 totals 18 residues. CDR1 and CDR2 from the germline V gene are MDHEN and SYDVKM. CDR3 in DNA: TGTGCCAGCAGTTTTAGACCCCGCCTAGCGGGACGGGAAGAGACCCAGTACTTC. Residues: CASSFRPRLAGREETQYF.

The chain recombines TRBV20-1 with TRBJ2-4; D remains ambiguous. The CDR3 runs to 15 residues. Between the trimmed V and J ends, which lost 3 bases and 3 bases, there was a span of 15 bases. Germline V CDR1 and CDR2: DFQATT, SNEGSKA (reference sequence). CDR3: CSASFRLLGKNIQYF. The CDR3 DNA reads TGCAGTGCTAGTTTCCGACTTTTGGGCAAAAACATTCAGTACTTC.

This clonotype was seen more than once but under ten times. V and J are TRBV18 and TRBJ2-1; TRBD1 agrees at 8 bases. Judging by the DNA end, TRBJ2-7 fits better; the J call may be wrong. CDR3 length: 15 residues. The germline V gene has CDR1 KGHSH and CDR2 LQKENI. The CDR3 DNA reads as TGTGCCAGCTCACCAGATGTCCAGGGGGCGGATGAGCAGTACTTC. This encodes CASSPDVQGADEQYF.

This clonotype occurred a few times. This chain links TRBV6-6 with TRBJ2-7; 9 bases match TRBD1. This CDR3 has 12 amino acids. The V gene end was trimmed by 8 bases and the J gene end by 4 bases; junction bases not matched to a gene: 3. Germline V gives CDR1 MNHNY, CDR2 SVGAGI (reference sequence). CDR3 DNA: TGTGCCAGCCTTGACAGGGGGTACGAGCAGTACTTC. This encodes CASLDRGYEQYF.

The chain links TRBV7-3 to TRBJ2-3; D tentatively fits TRBD1 or TRBD2 (6 bases each). Trimming took 5 bases from V and 2 from J, leaving 14 bases between them. The CDR3 spans 15 residues. CDR1 SGHTA and CDR2 FQGTGA come from the germline V gene. This CDR3 is CASSPGGHITDTQYF. As DNA, the CDR3 is TGTGCCAGCAGCCCCGGGGGACATATCACAGATACGCAGTATTTT.

This chain connects TRBV7-2 to TRBJ2-1; D remains unclear. From germline, CDR1 is SGHTA and CDR2 FQGNSA. The CDR3 has 16 amino acids. Trimming removed 0 bases at V and 0 bases at J, with 9 bases between. The CDR3 DNA follows: TGTGCCAGCAGCTTAGCGATCCCGAGCTCCTACAATGAGCAGTTCTTC. It is translated as CASSLAIPSSYNEQFF.

The chain joins TRBV6-6 to TRBJ2-1, with D unclear. The V gene's germline CDR1 is MNHNY and CDR2 SVGAGI (reference sequence). CDR3 length: 11 amino acids. The V gene lost 0 bases and the J gene lost 10 bases, with 4 bases spanning the gap. CDR3: CASSYSGEQFF. In DNA, the CDR3 is TGTGCCAGCAGTTACTCCGGGGAGCAGTTCTTC.

This clonotype was counted ten times or more. The chain links TRBV11-2 to TRBJ2-7; tentatively, D is TRBD1 (6 bases). Trimming took off 0 bases at V and 0 bases at J, with 9 bases between the two ends. Per germline, CDR1 SGHAT and CDR2 FQNNGV. The CDR3 spans 15 residues. CDR3 nucleotide sequence: TGTGCCAGCAGCTTAGATAGGGGGAACTCCTACGAGCAGTACTTC. This encodes CASSLDRGNSYEQYF.

The V gene is TRBV5-1, the J gene TRBJ2-1; D is uncertain. The ends were cut back, 3 bases at V and 0 bases at J, with 13 bases in the middle. The CDR3 is 16 residues long. The V gene's germline CDR1 is SGHRS and CDR2 YFSETQ. The CDR3: CASSWAALSSYNEQFF. The CDR3 DNA sequence: TGCGCCAGCAGCTGGGCCGCACTCAGCTCCTACAATGAGCAGTTCTTC.

V gene TRBV2 combines with J gene TRBJ2-4, with 9 nucleotides matching TRBD2. With the DNA end fitting TRBJ2-7 better, the J assignment may be wrong. CDR3 length: 14 amino acids. Germline CDR1 SNHLY, CDR2 FYNNEI. For the CDR3, the DNA is TGTGCCAGCAGTGGCCGATTGACTAGCGGCGAGCAGTACTTC. Translated, it gives CASSGRLTSGEQYF.

The chain uses TRBV13 and TRBJ2-3; unclear D gene. The germline CDR1 and CDR2 sequences are PRHDT and FYEKMQ (reference sequence). This CDR3 has 14 residues. V lost 4 bases, J lost 3 bases, and 11 bases lay in between. CDR3 region: CASSSRAKTDTQYF. DNA of the CDR3: TGTGCCAGCAGCTCCAGAGCTAAGACAGATACGCAGTATTTT.

V and J are TRBV6-2 or TRBV6-3 and TRBJ2-1, with no clear D. The germline CDR1 and CDR2 sequences are MNHEY and SVGEGT. The CDR3 loop spans 13 amino acids. V shed 1 base and J shed 6 bases, with 7 bases lying between them. Written as DNA, the CDR3 is TGTGCCAGCAGTTACTGGATCTCCAATGAGCAGTTCTTC. This encodes CASSYWISNEQFF.

This clonotype was seen only a few times. The chain has TRBV12-3 or TRBV12-4 and TRBJ2-5; 7 bases fit TRBD1. The CDR3 has 17 residues. V was pared by 5 bases and J by 1 base, with 13 bases of the junction left unmatched. DNA for the CDR3: TGTGCCAGCAGTCCCCGCTTAGGGGGCTCCCCCCAAGAGACCCAGTACTTC. Translation gives CASSPRLGGSPQETQYF.

This clonotype appeared a single time. CDR3 sequence (DNA): TGTGCCAGCAGCCCAGGCCCGGAAAGCTCCTACAATGAGCAGTTCTTC. Translation gives CASSPGPESSYNEQFF. The chain is built from TRBV12-3 or TRBV12-4 and TRBJ2-1; unclear D gene. This CDR3 region has 16 residues. Deletions cut 6 bases from V and 0 bases from J, with 15 bases between.

V and J are TRBV28 and TRBJ1-1; D remains ambiguous. This CDR3 region has 15 residues. Deletions cut 7 bases from V and 0 bases from J, with 15 bases between. Looked up from germline, CDR1 is MDHEN and CDR2 is SYDVKM. The CDR3 nucleotides read TGTGCCAGCACCCCAGCGGGAAGAGTGAACACTGAAGCTTTCTTT. The encoded protein is CASTPAGRVNTEAFF.

The chain combines TRBV11-2 with TRBJ1-5; 10 bases fit TRBD1. This CDR3 is built from 16 residues. Trimming removed 1 base from V and 5 bases from J; junction bases left unmatched: 5. CDR1 is SGHAT and CDR2 is FQNNGV in the germline V gene. The CDR3 loop is CASSLGPGTGDQPQHF. The CDR3 nucleotides are TGTGCCAGCAGCTTAGGGCCCGGGACAGGGGATCAGCCCCAGCATTTT.

The genes are TRBV5-1 and TRBJ2-5; TRBD2 might be the D (5 bases). CDR3 length: 11 amino acids. CDR1 is SGHRS, CDR2 YFSETQ, per germline. Trimming removed 5 bases at V and 3 bases at J, with 5 bases between. This chain's CDR3 is CASREEETQYF. The CDR3 DNA sequence: TGCGCCAGCAGGGAGGAAGAGACCCAGTACTTC.

V usage is TRBV28 and J usage is TRBJ2-1; TRBD2 matches at 11 bases. The junction had 5 bases not matched to a gene; V was cut back by 6 bases and J by 4 bases. The CDR3 extends over 15 amino acids. Germline CDR1 is MDHEN and CDR2 is SYDVKM. The CDR3 is CASRAGTSGYNEQFF. CDR3 nucleotide sequence: TGTGCCAGCAGGGCCGGGACTAGCGGATACAATGAGCAGTTCTTC.

This clonotype was seen a few times. This rearrangement joins TRBV6-6 to TRBJ1-2; 9 nucleotides align to TRBD1. The germline CDR1 and CDR2 sequences are MNHNY and SVGAGI (reference sequence). After removal of 8 bases from V and 7 bases from J, the junction contained 5 bases not matched to a gene. The CDR3 extends over 12 amino acids. The CDR3 DNA is TGTGCCAGCCGGGACAGGGCTACTGGCTACACCTTC. Its protein is CASRDRATGYTF.

This clonotype was counted between two and nine times. The chain couples TRBV6-1 to TRBJ2-1, with a tentative D call TRBD1 (6 bases). Germline values: CDR1 MNHNS, CDR2 SASEGT. This CDR3 is 12 amino acids long. V lost 6 bases and J 10 bases, leaving 13 bases between the germline ends. CDR3 amino acids: CASRRRGWEQFF. The CDR3 coding sequence is TGTGCCAGCAGACGCAGGGGTTGGGAGCAGTTCTTC.

This chain connects TRBV7-8 to TRBJ1-3; D unclear. Trimming pared 5 bases from V and 0 bases from J, leaving 8 bases between. CDR1 SGHVS and CDR2 FQNEAQ come from the germline V gene. The CDR3 runs to 14 residues. This CDR3 is CASSLAASGNTIYF. The DNA for the CDR3 is TGTGCCAGCAGCCTTGCAGCCTCTGGAAACACCATATATTTT. Together with reference TRBV7-8 and TRBJ1-3, the CDR3 gives the full variable domain: GAGVSQSPRYKVAKRGQDVALRCDPISGHVSLFWYQQALGQGPEFLTYFQNEAQLDKSGLPSDRFFAERPEGSVSTLKIQRTQQEDSAVYLCASSLAASGNTIYFGEGSWLTVV.